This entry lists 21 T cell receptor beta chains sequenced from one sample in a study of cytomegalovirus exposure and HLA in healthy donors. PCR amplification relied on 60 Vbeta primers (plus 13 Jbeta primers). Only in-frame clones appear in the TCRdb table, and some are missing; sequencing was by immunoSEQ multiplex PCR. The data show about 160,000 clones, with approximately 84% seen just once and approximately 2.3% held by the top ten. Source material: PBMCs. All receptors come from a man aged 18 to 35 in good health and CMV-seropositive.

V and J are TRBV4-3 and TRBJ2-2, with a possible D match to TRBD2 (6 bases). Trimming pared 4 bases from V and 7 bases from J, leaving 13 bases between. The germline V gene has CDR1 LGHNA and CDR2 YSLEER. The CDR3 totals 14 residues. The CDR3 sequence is CASSPPGEGGELFF. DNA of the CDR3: TGCGCCAGCAGCCCGCCGGGGGAAGGCGGGGAGCTGTTTTTT.

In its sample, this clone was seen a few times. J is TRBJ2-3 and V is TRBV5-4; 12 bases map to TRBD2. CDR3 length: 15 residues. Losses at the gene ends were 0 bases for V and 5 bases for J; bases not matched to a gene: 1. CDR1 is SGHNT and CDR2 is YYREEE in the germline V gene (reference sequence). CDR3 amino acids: CASSLVLAGGDTQYF. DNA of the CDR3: TGTGCCAGCAGCTTGGTACTAGCGGGAGGAGATACGCAGTATTTT.

This CDR3 reads CASRGDSYQPQHF. Here the CDR3 DNA reads TGTGCCAGCAGAGGGGACAGCTATCAGCCCCAGCATTTT. The rearrangement joins TRBV6-5 to TRBJ1-5, with 7 bases identical to TRBD1. This CDR3 has 13 residues. J lost 5 bases, V lost 6 bases, and 4 bases had no gene match. Germline V CDR1 and CDR2: MNHEY, SVGAGI.

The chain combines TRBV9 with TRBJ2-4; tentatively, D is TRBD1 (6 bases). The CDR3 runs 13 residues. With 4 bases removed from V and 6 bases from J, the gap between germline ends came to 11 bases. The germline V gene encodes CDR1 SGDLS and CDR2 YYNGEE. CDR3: CASSSSGVNIQYF. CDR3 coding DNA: TGTGCCAGCAGCTCCTCAGGGGTAAACATTCAGTACTTC.

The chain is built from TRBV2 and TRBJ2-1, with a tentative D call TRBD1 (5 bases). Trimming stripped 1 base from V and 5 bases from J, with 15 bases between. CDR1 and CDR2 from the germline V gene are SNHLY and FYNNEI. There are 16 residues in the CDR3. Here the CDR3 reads CASSEGTIRYDNEQFF. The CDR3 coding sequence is TGTGCCAGCAGTGAAGGGACAATAAGATATGACAATGAGCAGTTCTTC.

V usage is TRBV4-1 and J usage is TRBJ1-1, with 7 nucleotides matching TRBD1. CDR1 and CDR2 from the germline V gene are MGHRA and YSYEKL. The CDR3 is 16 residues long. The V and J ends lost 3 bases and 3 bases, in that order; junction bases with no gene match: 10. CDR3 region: CASSHHFLRGDTEAFF. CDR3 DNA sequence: TGCGCCAGCAGCCATCATTTCCTCAGGGGGGACACTGAAGCTTTCTTT.

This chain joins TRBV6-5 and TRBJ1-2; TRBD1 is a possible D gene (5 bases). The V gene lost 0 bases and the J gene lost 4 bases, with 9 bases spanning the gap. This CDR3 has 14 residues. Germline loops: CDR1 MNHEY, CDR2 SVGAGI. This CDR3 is CASSYSTASYGYTF. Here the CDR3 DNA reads TGTGCCAGCAGTTACTCGACAGCCTCCTATGGCTACACCTTC.

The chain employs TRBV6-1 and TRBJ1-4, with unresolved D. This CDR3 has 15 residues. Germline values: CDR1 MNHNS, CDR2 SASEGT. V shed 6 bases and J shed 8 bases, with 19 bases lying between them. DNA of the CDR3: TGTGCCAGCAGCGAGGGCTCGTATGCATGGGAAAAACTGTTTTTT. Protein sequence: CASSEGSYAWEKLFF.

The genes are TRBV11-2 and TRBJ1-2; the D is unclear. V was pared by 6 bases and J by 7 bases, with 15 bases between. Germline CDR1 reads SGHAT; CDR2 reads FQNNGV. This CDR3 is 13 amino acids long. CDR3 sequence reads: CASSPQPDAGYTF. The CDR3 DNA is TGTGCCAGCAGTCCACAGCCTGACGCTGGCTACACCTTC.

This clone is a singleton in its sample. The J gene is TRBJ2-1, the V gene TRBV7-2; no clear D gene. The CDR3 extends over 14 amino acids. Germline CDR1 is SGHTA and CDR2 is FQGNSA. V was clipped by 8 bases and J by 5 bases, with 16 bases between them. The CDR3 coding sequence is TGTGCCAGCCATCAGCCCTCTGAGGACAATGAGCAGTTCTTC. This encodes CASHQPSEDNEQFF.

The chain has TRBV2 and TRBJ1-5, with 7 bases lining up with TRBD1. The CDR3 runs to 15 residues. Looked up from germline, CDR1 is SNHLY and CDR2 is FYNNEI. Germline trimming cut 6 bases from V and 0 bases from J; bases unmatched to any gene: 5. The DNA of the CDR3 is TGTGCCAGCAGGGGACAGACTTATAGCAATCAGCCCCAGCATTTT. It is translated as CASRGQTYSNQPQHF.

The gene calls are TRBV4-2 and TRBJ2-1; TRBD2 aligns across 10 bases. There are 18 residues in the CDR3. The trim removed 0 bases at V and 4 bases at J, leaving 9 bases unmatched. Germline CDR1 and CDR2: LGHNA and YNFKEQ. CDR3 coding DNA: TGTGCCAGCAGCCAAGATTGGCCTAGCGGGGGAGAATACAATGAGCAGTTCTTC. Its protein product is CASSQDWPSGGEYNEQFF.

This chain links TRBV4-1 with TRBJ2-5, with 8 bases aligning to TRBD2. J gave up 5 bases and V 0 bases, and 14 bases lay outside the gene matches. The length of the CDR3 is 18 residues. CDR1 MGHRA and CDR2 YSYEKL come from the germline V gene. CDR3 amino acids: CASSQEGESGGPRETQYF. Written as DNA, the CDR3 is TGCGCCAGCAGCCAAGAGGGAGAAAGCGGGGGCCCCCGTGAGACCCAGTACTTC.

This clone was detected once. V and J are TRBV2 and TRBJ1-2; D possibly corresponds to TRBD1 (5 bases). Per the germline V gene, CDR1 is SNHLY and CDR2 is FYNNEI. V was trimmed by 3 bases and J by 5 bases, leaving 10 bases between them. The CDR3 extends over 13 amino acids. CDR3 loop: CASSDSRVYGYTF. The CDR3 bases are TGTGCCAGCAGTGATAGCAGGGTGTATGGCTACACCTTC. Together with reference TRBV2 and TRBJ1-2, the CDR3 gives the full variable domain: EPEVTQTPSHQVTQMGQEVILRCVPISNHLYFYWYRQILGQKVEFLVSFYNNEISEKSEIFDDQFSVERPDGSNFTLKIRSTKLEDSAMYFCASSDSRVYGYTFGSGTRLTVV.

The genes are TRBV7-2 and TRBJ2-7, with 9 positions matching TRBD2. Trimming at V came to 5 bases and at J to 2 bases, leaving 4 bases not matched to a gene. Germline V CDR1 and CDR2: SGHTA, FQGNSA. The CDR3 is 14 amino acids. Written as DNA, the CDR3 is TGTGCCAGCAGCCCGCTAGCGGGGCCCTACGAGCAGTACTTC. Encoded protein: CASSPLAGPYEQYF.

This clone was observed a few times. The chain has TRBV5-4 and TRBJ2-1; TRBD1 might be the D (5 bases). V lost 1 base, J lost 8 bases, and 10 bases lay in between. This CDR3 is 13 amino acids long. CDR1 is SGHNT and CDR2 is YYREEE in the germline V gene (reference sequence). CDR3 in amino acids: CASSLQGMDEQFF. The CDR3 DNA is TGTGCCAGCAGCTTGCAGGGTATGGATGAGCAGTTCTTC.

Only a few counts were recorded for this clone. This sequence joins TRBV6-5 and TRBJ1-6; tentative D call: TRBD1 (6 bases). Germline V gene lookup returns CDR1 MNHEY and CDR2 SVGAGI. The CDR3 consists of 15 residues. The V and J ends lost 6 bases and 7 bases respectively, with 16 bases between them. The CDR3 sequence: CASSSTSGQNSPLHF. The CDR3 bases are TGTGCCAGCAGCTCTACCTCAGGACAGAATTCACCCCTCCACTTT.

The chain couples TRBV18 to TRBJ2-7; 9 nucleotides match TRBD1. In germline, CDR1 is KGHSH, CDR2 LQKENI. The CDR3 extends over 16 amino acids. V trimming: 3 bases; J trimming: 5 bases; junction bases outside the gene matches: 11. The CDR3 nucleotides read TGTGCCAGCTCACCCTCCCGACAGGGGGTTCTTGACGAGCAGTACTTC. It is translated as CASSPSRQGVLDEQYF.

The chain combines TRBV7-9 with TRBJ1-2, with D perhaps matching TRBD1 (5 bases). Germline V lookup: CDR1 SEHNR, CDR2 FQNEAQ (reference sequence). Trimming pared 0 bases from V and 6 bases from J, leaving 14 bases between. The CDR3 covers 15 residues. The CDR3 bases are TGTGCCAGCAGCTTAGCGTACGGGGGGATCGATGGCTACACCTTC. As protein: CASSLAYGGIDGYTF.

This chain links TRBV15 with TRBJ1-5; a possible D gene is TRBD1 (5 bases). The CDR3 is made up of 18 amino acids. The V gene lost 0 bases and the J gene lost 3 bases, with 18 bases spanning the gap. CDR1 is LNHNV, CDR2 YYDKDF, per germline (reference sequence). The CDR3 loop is CATSRDNSGDPINQPQHF. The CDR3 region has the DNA TGTGCCACCAGCAGAGATAATTCGGGGGACCCCATCAATCAGCCCCAGCATTTT.

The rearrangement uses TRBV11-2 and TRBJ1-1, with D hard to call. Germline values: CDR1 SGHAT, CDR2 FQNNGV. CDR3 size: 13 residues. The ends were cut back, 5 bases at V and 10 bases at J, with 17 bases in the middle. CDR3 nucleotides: TGTGCCAGCAGCCTTACCAAGGTCGGCGGAGCTTTCTTT. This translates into CASSLTKVGGAFF.